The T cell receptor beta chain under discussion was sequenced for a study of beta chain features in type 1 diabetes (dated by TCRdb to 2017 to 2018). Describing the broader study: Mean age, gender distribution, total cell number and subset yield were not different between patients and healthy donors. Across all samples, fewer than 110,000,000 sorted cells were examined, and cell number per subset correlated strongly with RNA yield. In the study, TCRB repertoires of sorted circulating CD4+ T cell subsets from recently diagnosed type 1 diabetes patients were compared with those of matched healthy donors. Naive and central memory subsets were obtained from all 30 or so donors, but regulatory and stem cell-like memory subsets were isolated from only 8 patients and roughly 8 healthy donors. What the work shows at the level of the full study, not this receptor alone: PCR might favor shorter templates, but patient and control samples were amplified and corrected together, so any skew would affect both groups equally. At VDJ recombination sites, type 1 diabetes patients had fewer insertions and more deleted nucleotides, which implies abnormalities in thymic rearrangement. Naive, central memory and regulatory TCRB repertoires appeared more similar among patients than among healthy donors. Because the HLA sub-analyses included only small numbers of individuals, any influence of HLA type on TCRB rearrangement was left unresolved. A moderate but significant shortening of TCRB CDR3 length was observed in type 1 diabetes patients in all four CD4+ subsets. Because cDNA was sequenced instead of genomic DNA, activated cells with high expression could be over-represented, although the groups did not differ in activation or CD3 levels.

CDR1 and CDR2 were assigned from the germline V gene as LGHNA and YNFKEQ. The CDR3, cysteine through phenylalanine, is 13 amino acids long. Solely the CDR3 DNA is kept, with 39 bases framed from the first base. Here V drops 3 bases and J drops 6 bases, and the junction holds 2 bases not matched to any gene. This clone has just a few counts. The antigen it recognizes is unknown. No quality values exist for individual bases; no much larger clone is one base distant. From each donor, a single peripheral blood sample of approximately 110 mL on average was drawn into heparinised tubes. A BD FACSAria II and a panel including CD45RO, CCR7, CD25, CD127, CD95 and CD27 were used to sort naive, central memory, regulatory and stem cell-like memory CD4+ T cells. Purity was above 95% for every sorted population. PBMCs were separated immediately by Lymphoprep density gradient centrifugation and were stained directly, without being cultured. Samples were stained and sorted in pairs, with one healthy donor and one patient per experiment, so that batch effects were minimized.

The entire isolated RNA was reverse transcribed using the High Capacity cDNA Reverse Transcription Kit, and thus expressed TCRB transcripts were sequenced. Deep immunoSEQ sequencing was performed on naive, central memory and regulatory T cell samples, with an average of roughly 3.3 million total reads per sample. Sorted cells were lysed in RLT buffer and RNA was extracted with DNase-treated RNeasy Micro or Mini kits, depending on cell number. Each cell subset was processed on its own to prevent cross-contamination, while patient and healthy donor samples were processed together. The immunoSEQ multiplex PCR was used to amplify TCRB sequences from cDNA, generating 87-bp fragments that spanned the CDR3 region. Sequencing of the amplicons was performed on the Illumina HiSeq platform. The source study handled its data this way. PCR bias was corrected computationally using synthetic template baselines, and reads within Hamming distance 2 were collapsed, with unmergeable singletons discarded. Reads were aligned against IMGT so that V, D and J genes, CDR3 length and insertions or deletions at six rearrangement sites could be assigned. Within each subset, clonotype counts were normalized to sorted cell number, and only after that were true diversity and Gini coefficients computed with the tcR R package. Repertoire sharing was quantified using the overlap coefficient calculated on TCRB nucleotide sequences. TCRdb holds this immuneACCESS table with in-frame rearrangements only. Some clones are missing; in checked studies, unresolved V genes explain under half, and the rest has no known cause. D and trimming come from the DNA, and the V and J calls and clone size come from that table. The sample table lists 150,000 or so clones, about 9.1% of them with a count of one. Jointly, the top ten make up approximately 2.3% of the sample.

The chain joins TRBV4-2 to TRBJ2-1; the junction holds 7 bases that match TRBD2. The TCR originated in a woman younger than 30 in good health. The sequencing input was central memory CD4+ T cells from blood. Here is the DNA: TGTGCCAGCAGCCAGGGGGGGACCAATGAGCAGTTCTTC. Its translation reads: CASSQGGTNEQFF.